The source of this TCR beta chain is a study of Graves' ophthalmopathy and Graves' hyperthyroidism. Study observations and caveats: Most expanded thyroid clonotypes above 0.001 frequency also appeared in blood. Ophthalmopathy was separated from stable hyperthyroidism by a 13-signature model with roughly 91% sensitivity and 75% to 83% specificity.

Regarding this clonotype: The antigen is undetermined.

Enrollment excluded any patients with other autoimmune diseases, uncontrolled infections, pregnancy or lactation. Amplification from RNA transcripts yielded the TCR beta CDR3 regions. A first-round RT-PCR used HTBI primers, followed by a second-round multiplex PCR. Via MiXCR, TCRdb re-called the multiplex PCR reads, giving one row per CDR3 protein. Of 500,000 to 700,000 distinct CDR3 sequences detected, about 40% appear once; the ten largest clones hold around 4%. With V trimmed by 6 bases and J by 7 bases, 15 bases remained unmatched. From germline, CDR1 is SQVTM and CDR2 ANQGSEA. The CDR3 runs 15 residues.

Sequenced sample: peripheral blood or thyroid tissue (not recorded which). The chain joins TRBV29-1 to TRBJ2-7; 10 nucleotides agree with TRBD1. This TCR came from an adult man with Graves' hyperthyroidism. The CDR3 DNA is TGCAGCGTGGGTCTCCGGGACAGGGGTTTCAAGGAGCAGTACTTC. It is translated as CSVGLRDRGFKEQYF.